The clone carrying this TCR beta chain was picked up a small number of times. Its target is not known. This specimen belongs to a study of cytomegalovirus exposure and HLA in healthy donors. Findings and limits, study-wide: The study put 150 or so TCR beta chains on its list as cytomegalovirus-associated. Later analysis demonstrated an association between a missense DCLRE1C variant and TCR beta V- and J-gene trimming. Data from an earlier analysis indicated that most TCR beta V segments were productive either about 87% or about 30% of the time.

The CDR3 consists of 14 residues. Germline CDR1 MNHNS, CDR2 SASEGT. Unmatched junction bases numbered 6, after V lost 4 bases and J lost 10 bases. The primer mix had 60 Vbeta and 13 Jbeta primers. The method was immunoSEQ multiplex PCR; TCRdb's version includes in-frame clones alone and lacks a portion of them. The sample includes 50,000 or so clones, around 73% seen only once; the top ten take less than 3%. The sequencing sample was made of PBMCs. The TCR was taken from a woman in her 40s in good health and CMV-seropositive. This chain connects TRBV6-1 to TRBJ2-5, with 13 bases lining up with TRBD2. The DNA of the CDR3 is TGTGCCAGCAGTGCTGGACTAGCGGGAGTAGGCCAGTACTTC. Protein sequence: CASSAGLAGVGQYF.